These 14 T cell receptor beta chains were all obtained from the same sample, sequenced in a study of CD8+CD57+ T cells in acquired aplastic anemia. According to the study, genomic DNA was the template for TCR beta VDJ and CDR3 profiling. TCRdb reprocessed the reads via MiXCR and lists one record per CDR3 protein. The sample carries 95,000 to 150,000 distinct CDR3 sequences, 55% to 70% recorded once. Individuals selected for sequencing had exhibited CD8+CD57+ cell expansion on flow cytometry. Sequenced input: sorted CD4+, CD8+, or CD8+CD57+ T cells (not recorded which) from PBMCs. The receptors were sampled from a human donor with aplastic anemia.

This clonotype was detected only a few times. The CDR3 region is CASTSAVNTGELFF. The CDR3 DNA reads TGTGCCAGTACCTCAGCCGTAAACACCGGGGAGCTGTTTTTT. This sequence joins TRBV19 and TRBJ2-2; D gene uncertain. V was pared by 7 bases and J by 2 bases, with 11 bases between. The germline V gene encodes CDR1 LNHDA and CDR2 SQIVND (reference sequence). There are 14 residues in the CDR3.

This sequence joins TRBV3-1 and TRBJ2-2, with TRBD2 identical over 9 bases. The germline V gene encodes CDR1 LGHDT and CDR2 YNNKEL (reference sequence). V dropped 4 bases and J dropped 6; count of bases not matched to a gene: 6. The CDR3 covers 15 residues. CDR3 amino acids: CASSPGTSMAGELFF. CDR3 in DNA: TGTGCCAGCAGCCCCGGGACTAGCATGGCCGGGGAGCTGTTTTTT.

This clonotype was seen at least ten times. The genes are TRBV3-1 and TRBJ1-1; D call uncertain. Looked up from germline, CDR1 is LGHDT and CDR2 is YNNKEL (reference sequence). V was pared by 0 bases and J by 6 bases, with 11 bases between. The CDR3 sequence is 14 residues long. The CDR3 loop is CASSQENTAAEAFF. The CDR3, as DNA: TGTGCCAGCAGCCAAGAAAACACGGCGGCTGAAGCTTTCTTT. Using reference TRBV3-1 and TRBJ1-1 for the parts outside the CDR3, the full variable domain is DTAVSQTPKYLVTQMGNDKSIKCEQNLGHDTMYWYKQDSKKFLKIMFSYNNKELIINETVPNRFSPKSPDKAHLNLHINSLELGDSAVYFCASSQENTAAEAFFGQGTRLTVV.

This clonotype was picked up a small number of times. The gene calls are TRBV15 and TRBJ1-1, with TRBD1 matching 8 bases. V trimming: 8 bases; J trimming: 3 bases; junction bases outside the gene matches: 14. Germline lookup yields CDR1 LNHNV and CDR2 YYDKDF (reference sequence). This CDR3 has 16 residues. In DNA, the CDR3 is TGTGCCACCGGATCCACGCGGACAGGGAGGTACACTGAAGCTTTCTTT. Amino acids: CATGSTRTGRYTEAFF.

This clonotype was seen at least ten times. The gene calls are TRBV2 and TRBJ1-6; D is uncertain. With 7 bases removed from V and 10 bases from J, the gap between germline ends came to 17 bases. The CDR3 has 14 amino acids. Germline V gene sequence: CDR1 SNHLY, CDR2 FYNNEI. The CDR3 nucleotides are TGTGCCAGCACCGAGGGCCAGGCTAAATCACCCCTCCACTTT. Translation: CASTEGQAKSPLHF.

The chain is built from TRBV29-1 and TRBJ1-6; no definite D call. This CDR3 is built from 13 residues. Germline CDR1 is SQVTM and CDR2 is ANQGSEA. V was trimmed by 0 bases and J by 6 bases, leaving 6 bases between them. The DNA for the CDR3 is TGCAGCGTTGAAGATTACCCTAATTCACCCCTCCACTTT. This encodes CSVEDYPNSPLHF. The full variable domain, completed using reference TRBV29-1 and TRBJ1-6, is SAVISQKPSRDICQRGTSLTIQCQVDSQVTMMFWYRQQPGQSLTLIATANQGSEATYESGFVIDKFPISRPNLTFSTLTVSNMSPEDSSIYLCSVEDYPNSPLHFGNGTRLTVT.

This clonotype was counted a few times. This chain links TRBV2 with TRBJ1-6, with 7 bases that match TRBD1. Germline-derived CDR1 and CDR2 are SNHLY and FYNNEI. The CDR3 has 14 amino acids. V lost 2 bases to trimming and J lost 7 bases; unmatched junction nucleotides: 2. In DNA form, the CDR3 reads TGTGCCAGCAGTGAACAGGGGGTGAATTCACCCCTCCACTTT. It translates to CASSEQGVNSPLHF.

This clonotype was counted ten times or more. The genes are TRBV29-1 and TRBJ2-7, with TRBD2 as a possible D gene (6 bases). Per the germline V gene, CDR1 is SQVTM and CDR2 is ANQGSEA. CDR3 size: 13 residues. V was cut by 3 bases and J by 3 bases, with 12 bases left in between. DNA for the CDR3: TGCAGCGTTGAGGGGGGAAGGTTCTACGAGCAGTACTTC. It yields the protein CSVEGGRFYEQYF.

V and J are TRBV4-1 and TRBJ2-7, with 9 bases that match TRBD1. The V segment lost 3 bases and the J segment 4 bases; nucleotides outside the gene matches: 4. CDR3 length: 14 residues. Germline CDR1 reads MGHRA; CDR2 reads YSYEKL. Here the CDR3 DNA reads TGCGCCAGCAGCCAGGCAGGACAGGGGTACGAGCAGTACTTC. Its protein product is CASSQAGQGYEQYF.

There are many counts of this clonotype. CDR3 sequence reads: CSVDSPRTLSAYNEQFF. The CDR3 DNA reads as TGCAGCGTTGACTCTCCTAGGACGTTGAGTGCCTACAATGAGCAGTTCTTC. The chain combines TRBV29-1 with TRBJ2-1; D unresolved. The germline V and J ends were trimmed by 3 bases and 2 bases, with 20 bases remaining between them. The CDR3 consists of 17 residues. The germline V gene has CDR1 SQVTM and CDR2 ANQGSEA.

This chain links TRBV2 with TRBJ2-3; D unresolved. The CDR3 loop spans 12 amino acids. Germline V CDR1 and CDR2: SNHLY, FYNNEI. The germline V and J ends were trimmed by 4 bases and 14 bases, with 16 bases remaining between them. CDR3: CASSVFSRWGYF. For the CDR3, the DNA is TGTGCCAGCAGTGTATTTAGCCGATGGGGGTATTTT.

This clonotype is labeled medium-sized. The chain employs TRBV10-3 and TRBJ2-5; D is perhaps TRBD2 (5 bases). V was shortened by 0 bases and J by 2 bases, with 10 bases between the two germline ends. This CDR3 is built from 15 residues. CDR1 ENHRY and CDR2 SYGVKD come from the germline V gene. DNA for the CDR3: TGTGCCATCAGTGAGTCGAGAGCGGAACAAGAGACCCAGTACTTC. Protein sequence: CAISESRAEQETQYF.

About this clonotype: A much larger clone lies a single base off, so this may be a read error. The chain combines TRBV5-1 with TRBJ2-5; 8 bases match TRBD1. The CDR3 spans 16 residues. Germline V gene sequence: CDR1 SGHRS, CDR2 YFSETQ. CDR3 bases: TGCGCCGGCAGCCAGACGGACAGGGTAGACGCAGAGACCCAGTACTTC. This sequence encodes CAGSQTDRVDAETQYF.

This chain joins TRBV19 and TRBJ2-3; D is unclear. V lost 3 bases, J lost 1 base, and 5 bases lay in between. The CDR3 runs 13 residues. Germline V gene sequence: CDR1 LNHDA, CDR2 SQIVND (reference sequence). CDR3 sequence: CASSIQGTDTQYF. The CDR3 DNA is TGTGCCAGTAGTATTCAGGGCACAGATACGCAGTATTTT.